Listed below are T cell receptor beta chains from one sample, sequenced in a study of early T cells in non-severe SARS-CoV-2 infection. TCRdb redid the calling of the 5' RACE reads with MiXCR, one entry per CDR3 protein. This sample carries about 100,000 distinct CDR3 sequences, 10% to 15% of them seen once, and the ten largest clones take less than 8%. Sequencing input: whole blood. The receptor source for this set is an adult who was a healthcare worker with PCR-confirmed SARS-CoV-2 infection or an uninfected control (not recorded which). The CDR3 runs from the conserved cysteine through the conserved F or W. A D gene is named only where the DNA matches it firmly. Only part of the rows carry a size: once, few, many, or a class if the clone is expanded.

TRBV5-1	TRBJ2-5	-	few	CASSLDRETQYF	TGCGCCAGCAGCTTAGACAGAGAGACCCAGTACTTC
TRBV29-1	TRBJ2-6	-	few	CSVDSSGANVLTF	TGCAGCGTAGACAGCTCTGGGGCCAACGTCCTGACTTTC
TRBV7-9	TRBJ2-1	-	-	CASSLVTESEQFF	TGTGCCAGCAGCTTAGTCACCGAGAGTGAGCAGTTCTTC
TRBV7-2	TRBJ2-2	TRBD2	many	CASSLGGEGRTGELFF	TGTGCCAGCAGCTTAGGCGGGGAGGGCAGAACCGGGGAGCTGTTTTTT
TRBV12-3/TRBV12-4	TRBJ1-6	-	many	CASRLQSYGGNSPLHF	TGTGCCAGCAGGTTACAGTCGTATGGGGGTAATTCACCCCTCCACTTT
TRBV6-2/TRBV6-3	TRBJ2-2	-	-	CASSWGPGELFF	TGTGCCAGCAGTTGGGGGCCCGGGGAGCTGTTTTTT
TRBV3-1	TRBJ1-1	-	many	CASSPVLNTEAFF	TGTGCCAGCAGCCCCGTATTAAACACTGAAGCTTTCTTT
TRBV2	TRBJ1-1	-	-	CASRIGGNTEAFF	TGTGCCAGCAGAATCGGCGGGAACACTGAAGCTTTCTTT
TRBV28	TRBJ1-5	-	few	CASSLRALGGPQHF	TGTGCCAGCAGTTTAAGGGCCCTGGGAGGGCCCCAGCATTTT
TRBV2	TRBJ2-7	-	few	CASSDAQYEQYF	TGTGCCAGCAGTGATGCACAGTACGAGCAGTACTTC
TRBV4-1	TRBJ1-5	-	many	CASSLLAGNQPQHF	TGCGCCAGCAGCCTCCTGGCGGGCAATCAGCCCCAGCATTTT
TRBV4-1	TRBJ1-1	TRBD1	many	CASRAKISTGGKLTEAFF	TGCGCCAGCCGAGCCAAGATTTCGACAGGGGGCAAATTAACTGAAGCTTTCTTT
TRBV28	TRBJ2-7	-	few	CASSPGGGEQYF	TGTGCCAGCAGTCCGGGTGGGGGCGAGCAGTACTTC
TRBV6-5	TRBJ2-7	TRBD2	few	CASSRVRTSGSYEQYF	TGTGCCAGCAGTCGAGTGAGGACTAGCGGGAGCTACGAGCAGTACTTC
TRBV20-1	TRBJ2-7	TRBD2	-	CSATSGRGYEQYF	TGCAGTGCTACAAGCGGGAGAGGGTACGAGCAGTACTTC
TRBV11-2	TRBJ1-1	-	few	CASSPGGEAFF	TGTGCCAGCAGCCCTGGCGGAGAAGCTTTCTTT
TRBV12-3/TRBV12-4	TRBJ2-7	-	many	CASSNAGQIYEQYF	TGTGCCAGCTCCAACGCGGGACAGATCTACGAGCAGTACTTC
TRBV5-1	TRBJ2-1	-	-	CASSGSYNEQFF	TGCGCCAGCAGCGGGTCTTACAATGAGCAGTTCTTC
TRBV29-1	TRBJ1-2	-	-	CSVPFRGGKEGYTF	TGCAGCGTACCGTTCCGGGGGGGAAAGGAAGGCTACACCTTC
TRBV7-9	TRBJ1-1	-	few	CASSLEGGPTEAFF	TGTGCCAGCAGCTTAGAAGGTGGCCCCACTGAAGCTTTCTTT
TRBV7-9	TRBJ2-1	-	-	CASSLGSPLSYNEQFF	TGTGCCAGCAGCTTGGGGTCGCCGTTGTCCTACAATGAGCAGTTCTTC
TRBV7-2	TRBJ2-3	-	many	CASRSRRFRGDTQYF	TGTGCCAGCAGGTCTAGGAGGTTCAGGGGCGATACGCAGTATTTT
TRBV29-1	TRBJ2-3	-	-	CSARGVGTDTQYF	TGCAGCGCACGAGGGGTCGGCACAGATACGCAGTATTTT
TRBV7-2	TRBJ2-3	-	few	CASSLEGWDTQYF	TGTGCCAGCAGCTTAGAGGGGTGGGATACGCAGTATTTT
TRBV29-1	TRBJ2-1	-	-	CSVESGASYNEQFF	TGCAGCGTTGAATCGGGTGCCTCCTACAATGAGCAGTTCTTC
TRBV27	TRBJ2-1	TRBD1	many	CASSFPRIRQGALNEQFF	TGTGCCAGCAGTTTCCCCCGGATCAGACAGGGGGCACTTAATGAGCAGTTCTTC
TRBV7-2	TRBJ2-1	TRBD2	many	CASSLAGGPGNEQFF	TGTGCCAGCAGCTTAGCGGGAGGGCCGGGGAATGAGCAGTTCTTC
TRBV4-1	TRBJ1-5	TRBD1	-	CASSQVWDSVQPQHF	TGCGCCAGCAGCCAAGTATGGGACAGTGTTCAGCCCCAGCATTTT
TRBV20-1	TRBJ2-7	-	many	CSARADGGAAYEQYF	TGCAGTGCTAGAGCGGACGGCGGGGCCGCCTACGAGCAGTACTTC
TRBV11-2	TRBJ2-2	TRBD2	many	CASSFSPGTSDTGELFF	TGTGCCAGCAGCTTTTCCCCTGGGACTAGCGATACCGGGGAGCTGTTTTTT
TRBV20-1	TRBJ2-3	TRBD1	-	CSAPGTGARDTQYF	TGCAGTGCACCCGGGACAGGGGCTAGAGATACGCAGTATTTT
TRBV23-1	TRBJ1-5	TRBD1	many	CASSQFFSGQEDHPQHF	TGCGCCAGCAGTCAATTTTTTTCAGGACAGGAGGATCACCCCCAGCATTTT
TRBV20-1	TRBJ2-7	TRBD2	few	CSASSGRTYEQYF	TGCAGTGCTAGTAGCGGGCGTACCTACGAGCAGTACTTC
TRBV7-8	TRBJ2-1	-	few	CASSLGLVSYNEQFF	TGTGCCAGCAGCCTAGGGCTAGTATCCTACAATGAGCAGTTCTTC
TRBV2	TRBJ1-5	-	few	CASSEEGRSNQPQHF	TGTGCCAGCAGTGAAGAGGGGCGTAGCAATCAGCCCCAGCATTTT
TRBV6-2/TRBV6-3	TRBJ2-1	-	once	CASRIASYNEQFF	TGTGCCAGCAGGATAGCCTCCTACAATGAGCAGTTCTTC
TRBV29-1	TRBJ2-5	-	-	CSVDPNQETQYF	TGCAGCGTTGATCCAAACCAAGAGACCCAGTACTTC
TRBV9	TRBJ2-1	TRBD1	many	CASSVEGAGEQFF	TGTGCCAGCAGCGTAGAGGGGGCCGGTGAGCAGTTCTTC
TRBV20-1	TRBJ2-1	-	many	CSARVGGYYNEQFF	TGCAGTGCTAGGGTCGGGGGTTACTACAATGAGCAGTTCTTC
TRBV2	TRBJ2-7	-	once	CASSQGTGFWEQYF	TGTGCCAGCTCACAGGGAACGGGGTTCTGGGAGCAGTACTTC
TRBV28	TRBJ2-3	-	few	CASGLRTDTQYF	TGTGCCAGCGGTCTGCGCACAGATACGCAGTATTTT
TRBV27	TRBJ1-5	-	many	CASSSRDQAGADQPQHF	TGTGCCAGCAGCTCTAGGGATCAGGCAGGGGCCGATCAGCCCCAGCATTTT